This T cell receptor (beta chain) is drawn from a study of blood T cell repertoires in COVID-19. Study-level background: Both acute and convalescent COVID-19 samples were obtained from the United States, Italy and Spain. Nucleic acid was either cDNA or gDNA, and it came from T cells, B-cell-depleted T cells, or PBMCs.

The authors' processing: Estimated nucleated cell counts came from reference gene primer amplification. The assay was immunoSEQ multiplex PCR, and TCRdb's table has in-frame clones only and misses some. V, J and clone size derive from that table, while D and trimming were established from the DNA sequence. The sample consists of about 85,000 clones, around 90% of them appearing once. Sequencing used peripheral blood. The source of this sequence is a man aged 60 to 75 with acute or convalescent COVID-19.

This chain's CDR3 is CASSTTATGAVDGYTF. In DNA form, the CDR3 reads TGTGCCAGTAGCACTACAGCTACAGGAGCCGTTGATGGCTACACCTTC. This sequence joins TRBV19 and TRBJ1-2, with D possibly matching TRBD1 (5 bases). Germline assignment: CDR1 LNHDA and CDR2 SQIVND (reference sequence). The CDR3 contains 16 residues. Trimming pared 6 bases from V and 6 bases from J, leaving 23 bases between.